This TCR beta chain was recovered during a study of human T cells and chemical hapten exposure. Study summary: DPC (0.01%) was patch tested on the upper back and read at 6 days.

Unique molecular identifiers were attached to individual cDNA molecules within the library. TCRdb recomputed calls from the RACE reads with MiXCR, one row per CDR3 protein. The sample contains 250,000 to 300,000 distinct CDR3 sequences, about 7.7% of which appear only once. Time point described: pre-sensitization, week 0. Treatment in this sample: therapeutic diphenylcyclopropenone sensitization with weekly scalp DPC. Suited to DPC and affected by alopecia, the donors ranged from 18 to 70 years old. CDR1 is ENHRY, CDR2 SYGVKD, per germline. The CDR3 loop spans 13 amino acids. V shed 6 bases and J 4 bases; nucleotides not matched to a gene: 3.

The receptor was isolated from a man younger than 30 with alopecia areata. Some clones in this sample may be carry-over from other donors' samples. J is TRBJ2-1 and V is TRBV10-3; 7 nucleotides agree with TRBD1. The material was whole blood, obtained in connection with sensitization to the hapten diphenylcyclopropenone (DPC). Here the CDR3 DNA reads TGTGCCATCAGGACAGGGCTTTACAATGAGCAGTTCTTC. It is translated as CAIRTGLYNEQFF.